This T cell receptor (beta chain) was retrieved from a study of T cell responses to AZD1222 COVID-19 vaccine. A word on this clone: Its target is unknown.

Trimming took off 5 bases at V and 5 bases at J, with 10 bases between the two ends. CDR3 size: 13 residues. CDR1 is SGHTA and CDR2 is FQGNSA in the germline V gene. Clones were read by immunoSEQ multiplex PCR, and TCRdb kept only the in-frame ones, dropping some. The data show about 130,000 clones, over 90% seen once. Study-level findings and limits: The donor group comprised mostly white British people and more females; the analysis possibly underestimated clonal diversity. Spike as a whole was targeted by vaccine-associated CD4 TCRs, dominant at 160-218 and 743-854.

This TCR derives from an adult in good health. This chain joins TRBV7-2 and TRBJ2-1; D not certain. The sample was peripheral blood, taken on day 0 of AZD1222 vaccination. The CDR3 bases are TGTGCCAGCAGCCCCCTGGGGAACAATGAGCAGTTCTTC. The encoded protein is CASSPLGNNEQFF.